One T cell receptor beta chain is described in this entry. The antigen remains unidentified. These data originate in a study of blood T cells in healthy people across ages. Study context: In model experiments, template switching was able to capture about one barcoded beta molecule for every two T cells that were present.

General observations from the study: Unsorted PBMCs ruled out conclusive naive versus antigen-experienced comparison. Estimated diversity, derived from one million T cells, was regarded as an underestimate. A roughly linear age-dependent decrease characterized TCR beta diversity per million T cells.

It was with a sample-barcoded 5' primer and a J-beta primer mix that a second PCR of about 6 to 12 cycles was run. TCRdb ran MiXCR on the 5' RACE reads and lists one entry per CDR3 protein. This sample has around 1.5 million distinct CDR3 sequences, with 42% found just once. CDR1 is LNHNV and CDR2 is YYDKDF in the germline V gene (reference sequence). CDR3 length: 12 residues. V was cut by 0 bases and J by 10 bases, with 7 bases left in between. The chain links TRBV15 to TRBJ2-1; D call uncertain. Sequencing input: blood. The receptor was derived from a woman under 30 in good health. The CDR3, as DNA: TGTGCCACCAGCAGAGAGGTCGGGGAGCAGTTCTTC. Translating gives CATSREVGEQFF.